The 4 T cell receptor beta chains given below trace back to one sample, sequenced in a study of blood T cell repertoires in COVID-19. Assay: immunoSEQ multiplex PCR; the TCRdb copy retains only in-frame clones and omits some. The sample consists of around 700,000 clones, more than 80% of them appearing once. Sequencing was done on a sample of peripheral blood. The receptors derive from a woman aged 18-29 years with acute or convalescent COVID-19.

This chain joins TRBV28 and TRBJ2-3; TRBD2 matches 7 bases. The CDR3 is 15 residues long. J was trimmed by 5 bases and V by 5 bases; bases with no gene match: 10. In germline, CDR1 is MDHEN, CDR2 SYDVKM. The CDR3 nucleotides read TGTGCCAGCAGTCCCTTGGGGGGGAAGAAAGATACGCAGTATTTT. Residues: CASSPLGGKKDTQYF.

The chain joins TRBV4-3 to TRBJ2-1; D gene uncertain. Trimming took off 3 bases at V and 3 bases at J, with 6 bases between the two ends. This CDR3 comprises 13 residues. Germline V gene lookup returns CDR1 LGHNA and CDR2 YSLEER. CDR3 DNA sequence: TGCGCCAGCAGCCATCCCTACTACAATGAGCAGTTCTTC. Amino acids: CASSHPYYNEQFF.

This clone was detected once. V and J are TRBV4-1 and TRBJ1-2, with D perhaps matching TRBD1 (6 bases). V was trimmed by 3 bases and J by 4 bases, leaving 9 bases between them. There are 13 residues in the CDR3. Germline assignment: CDR1 MGHRA and CDR2 YSYEKL. CDR3 sequence reads: CASSQVQGYGYTF. Written as DNA, the CDR3 is TGCGCCAGCAGCCAGGTACAGGGCTATGGCTACACCTTC.

The chain recombines TRBV19 with TRBJ1-1, with 7 bases matching TRBD1. Losses at the gene ends were 7 bases for V and 11 bases for J; bases not matched to a gene: 16. CDR1 LNHDA and CDR2 SQIVND come from the germline V gene (reference sequence). This CDR3 is built from 14 residues. The CDR3 DNA reads TGTGCCAGTACCCCTAGAGGGGGCGCCTGGAAGGCTTTCTTT. Translation gives CASTPRGGAWKAFF.